This TCR beta chain was observed in a study of blood T cell repertoires in COVID-19. In the case of this clone: This CDR3 is also generated by other DNA sequences in the sample.

This CDR3 contains 15 residues. The V end lost 3 bases, the J end lost 0 bases, and 7 bases lay between the germline ends. The germline gives CDR1 SGDLS, CDR2 YYNGEE. Clones were read by immunoSEQ multiplex PCR, and TCRdb kept only the in-frame ones, dropping some. This sample has about 150,000 clones, with over 60% found just once. The specimen was peripheral blood. The receptor was derived from a man aged 80 or over with acute or convalescent COVID-19. The rearrangement uses TRBV9 and TRBJ1-6; D ambiguous. The CDR3 region is CASSASSSYNSPLHF. The CDR3 DNA reads TGTGCCAGCAGCGCCTCGAGCTCCTATAATTCACCCCTCCACTTT.